The 7 T cell receptor beta chains reported below all come from one sample, sequenced in a study of blood T cell repertoires in COVID-19. TCRdb's copy holds only in-frame clones and misses some; the assay was immunoSEQ multiplex PCR. Here the sample spans some 58,000 clones, 83% being singletons. The sample taken for sequencing was peripheral blood. These receptors were collected from a man aged 45-65 years with COVID-19, enrolled during active disease.

The chain links TRBV19 to TRBJ2-1, with 8 positions matching TRBD2. Germline CDR1 and CDR2: LNHDA and SQIVND (reference sequence). Trimming at V came to 3 bases and at J to 8 bases, leaving 6 bases not matched to a gene. The CDR3 covers 14 residues. CDR3 DNA: TGTGCCAGTAGTATTTTAGCGGGACGGGATGAGCAGTTCTTC. Translation gives CASSILAGRDEQFF. Drawing the rest from reference TRBV19 and TRBJ2-1, the complete variable domain is DGGITQSPKYLFRKEGQNVTLSCEQNLNHDAMYWYRQDPGQGLRLIYYSQIVNDFQKGDIAEGYSVSREKKESFPLTVTSAQKNPTAFYLCASSILAGRDEQFFGPGTRLTVL.

This clone was seen more than once but under ten times. J is TRBJ2-5 and V is TRBV9, with 10 bases that match TRBD1. V lost 4 bases to trimming and J lost 5 bases; unmatched junction nucleotides: 11. The CDR3 loop spans 16 amino acids. Germline assignment: CDR1 SGDLS and CDR2 YYNGEE. In DNA form, the CDR3 reads TGTGCCAGCAGCTTCGCCGGGACAGGGGCTGGGGAGACCCAGTACTTC. Amino acid sequence: CASSFAGTGAGETQYF.

The chain combines TRBV7-2 with TRBJ2-2, with 8 bases lining up with TRBD1. The CDR3 spans 16 residues. Unmatched junction bases numbered 5, after V lost 5 bases and J lost 0 bases. Germline V gives CDR1 SGHTA, CDR2 FQGNSA. CDR3 residues: CASSPTGGTNTGELFF. Written as DNA, the CDR3 is TGTGCCAGCAGCCCAACAGGGGGGACGAACACCGGGGAGCTGTTTTTT. The entire variable domain, with the rest obtained from reference TRBV7-2 and TRBJ2-2, is as follows: GAGVSQSPSNKVTEKGKDVELRCDPISGHTALYWYRQSLGQGLEFLIYFQGNSAPDKSGLPSDRFSAERTGGSVSTLTIQRTQQEDSAVYLCASSPTGGTNTGELFFGEGSRLTVL.

This clone was seen only once. The chain carries TRBV5-6 and TRBJ2-1; D not certain. The CDR3 runs 13 residues. V was pared by 2 bases and J by 3 bases, with 6 bases between. CDR1 is SGHDT, CDR2 YYEEEE, per germline. The CDR3: CASSLYSYNEQFF. The CDR3, as DNA: TGTGCCAGCAGCTTATACAGCTACAATGAGCAGTTCTTC.

This chain joins TRBV5-1 and TRBJ2-7, with D perhaps TRBD2 (6 bases). CDR3 length: 17 amino acids. Trimming shortened V by 4 bases and J by 2 bases, and 22 bases separated the two germline ends. Germline V gene lookup returns CDR1 SGHRS and CDR2 YFSETQ. The CDR3 nucleotides read TGCGCCAGCAGCCGAGGGACGTCTAGCGTCGCGACCTACGAGCAGTACTTC. Translated: CASSRGTSSVATYEQYF.

The chain uses TRBV5-1 and TRBJ2-3; possibly TRBD1 for D (6 bases). The CDR3 runs 15 residues. Germline CDR1 is SGHRS and CDR2 is YFSETQ. V shed 4 bases and J shed 3 bases, with 15 bases lying between them. The chain's CDR3 is CASSPGRQGTDTQYF. The CDR3 DNA reads as TGCGCCAGCAGCCCGGGCCGCCAGGGGACAGATACGCAGTATTTT.

This clone appeared many times. The V call is TRBV19, the J call TRBJ2-3; 8 bases match TRBD2. The germline V gene encodes CDR1 LNHDA and CDR2 SQIVND (reference sequence). V trimming: 5 bases; J trimming: 1 base; junction bases outside the gene matches: 5. The CDR3 contains 15 residues. The CDR3 DNA sequence: TGTGCCAGTAGTTTTAGCGGGATGGGCACAGATACGCAGTATTTT. Translation: CASSFSGMGTDTQYF.